This TCR beta chain was identified during a study of T cells in Graves' hyperthyroidism and ophthalmopathy. This clonotype was counted only a few times. The source material, RNA transcripts, was used to amplify TCR beta CDR3 regions. HTBI primers drove first-round RT-PCR of the TCR CDR3. TCRdb processed the multiplex PCR reads anew with MiXCR; each CDR3 protein has one entry. The profile covers over 150,000 distinct CDR3 sequences, with around a sixth appearing a single time and around 48% taken by the ten largest. The specimen sequenced was blood. The source is a woman aged 50 to 60 with Graves' hyperthyroidism.

CDR3 sequence: CASSFFIRLAVMSSYNEQFF. CDR3 coding DNA: TGCGCCAGCAGCTTTTTCATTCGGCTAGCGGTTATGAGCTCCTACAATGAGCAGTTCTTC. V is TRBV5-1 and J is TRBJ2-1; TRBD2 agrees at 7 bases. This CDR3 has 20 amino acids. V was pared by 2 bases and J by 0 bases, with 17 bases of the junction left unmatched. The germline V gene encodes CDR1 SGHRS and CDR2 YFSETQ.